These T cell receptor beta chains were read from a single sample in a study of cytomegalovirus exposure and HLA in healthy donors. Here immunoSEQ multiplex PCR was the method, and the copy in TCRdb shows in-frame clones only, minus some. Of approximately 210,000 clones in the sample, 80% to 90% were seen once. Sequencing was carried out using PBMCs. The receptors shown here come from a woman aged 18-35 years in good health and CMV-seronegative. CDR3s include the opening cysteine and the closing phenylalanine or tryptophan. Each record gives: V gene, clone size, J gene, D gene, CDR3 protein, CDR3 DNA. D genes are given only for firm matches. Not every row has a clone size; where given, it reads once, few, many or a size class.

v_call: TRBV28; clone_size: NA; j_call: TRBJ1-1; d_call: NA; cdr3_aa: CASSLPGGNTEAFF; cdr3_nt: TGTGCCAGCAGTCTTCCGGGGGGAAACACTGAAGCTTTCTTT
v_call: TRBV28; clone_size: NA; j_call: TRBJ2-7; d_call: TRBD1; cdr3_aa: CASSQRMGQGGYEQYF; cdr3_nt: TGTGCCAGCAGTCAGAGAATGGGACAGGGAGGCTACGAGCAGTACTTC
v_call: TRBV29-1; clone_size: NA; j_call: TRBJ1-2; d_call: NA; cdr3_aa: CSVDSWGGFYGYTF; cdr3_nt: TGCAGCGTCGACAGTTGGGGGGGCTTTTATGGCTACACCTTC
v_call: TRBV15; clone_size: NA; j_call: TRBJ2-7; d_call: TRBD2; cdr3_aa: CATSSVHSGFSSYEQYF; cdr3_nt: TGTGCCACCAGCAGTGTTCATAGCGGGTTTAGCTCCTACGAGCAGTACTTC
v_call: TRBV5-1; clone_size: once; j_call: TRBJ2-7; d_call: TRBD1; cdr3_aa: CASSSGGQGDEQYF; cdr3_nt: TGCGCCAGCAGCTCGGGCGGACAGGGGGACGAGCAGTACTTC
v_call: TRBV27; clone_size: few; j_call: TRBJ2-5; d_call: TRBD1; cdr3_aa: CASSLSGQELQETQYF; cdr3_nt: TGTGCCAGCAGTTTATCGGGACAGGAGCTCCAAGAGACCCAGTACTTC
v_call: TRBV6-5; clone_size: NA; j_call: TRBJ2-7; d_call: NA; cdr3_aa: CASRGLAEGRYEQYF; cdr3_nt: TGTGCCAGCAGGGGACTCGCGGAGGGTCGCTACGAGCAGTACTTC
v_call: TRBV28; clone_size: once; j_call: TRBJ2-7; d_call: TRBD1; cdr3_aa: CASSPRDRPYEQYF; cdr3_nt: TGTGCCAGCAGTCCCAGGGACAGACCCTACGAGCAGTACTTC
v_call: TRBV27; clone_size: NA; j_call: TRBJ2-1; d_call: TRBD2; cdr3_aa: CASSFTSGGYNEQFF; cdr3_nt: TGTGCCAGCAGTTTTACTAGCGGGGGTTACAATGAGCAGTTCTTC
v_call: TRBV7-3; clone_size: NA; j_call: TRBJ2-7; d_call: TRBD2; cdr3_aa: CASSRGRAGEQYF; cdr3_nt: TGTGCCAGCAGTCGCGGGAGGGCCGGGGAGCAGTACTTC
v_call: TRBV7-3; clone_size: NA; j_call: TRBJ2-2; d_call: TRBD1; cdr3_aa: CASSRTGETGELFF; cdr3_nt: TGTGCCAGCAGCCGAACAGGGGAAACCGGGGAGCTGTTTTTT
v_call: TRBV6-1; clone_size: NA; j_call: TRBJ1-3; d_call: NA; cdr3_aa: CASSDRGEPLSGNTIYF; cdr3_nt: TGTGCCAGCAGTGACCGCGGGGAACCGCTTTCTGGAAACACCATATATTTT
v_call: TRBV28; clone_size: NA; j_call: TRBJ2-5; d_call: TRBD2; cdr3_aa: CASSSGRETQYF; cdr3_nt: TGTGCCAGCAGTTCCGGGAGGGAGACCCAGTACTTC
v_call: TRBV21-1; clone_size: NA; j_call: TRBJ2-5; d_call: NA; cdr3_aa: CASSKGGSGRAHKETQYF; cdr3_nt: TGTGCCAGCAGCAAAGGCGGTAGCGGGAGGGCCCACAAAGAGACCCAGTACTTC
v_call: TRBV10-3; clone_size: NA; j_call: TRBJ2-2; d_call: TRBD2; cdr3_aa: CAMALSGRETTGELFF; cdr3_nt: TGTGCCATGGCCCTAAGCGGGAGGGAGACCACCGGGGAGCTGTTTTTT
v_call: TRBV19; clone_size: NA; j_call: TRBJ1-2; d_call: TRBD1; cdr3_aa: CASSVTGTAILYGYTF; cdr3_nt: TGTGCCAGTAGTGTAACCGGGACAGCTATCCTCTATGGCTACACCTTC
v_call: TRBV7-3; clone_size: NA; j_call: TRBJ2-3; d_call: TRBD2; cdr3_aa: CASSKYPRGDGTDTQYF; cdr3_nt: TGTGCCAGCAGCAAATACCCACGGGGGGATGGCACAGATACGCAGTATTTT
v_call: TRBV11-2; clone_size: NA; j_call: TRBJ1-4; d_call: NA; cdr3_aa: CASSYRATTNEKLFF; cdr3_nt: TGTGCCAGCAGCTACAGGGCTACAACTAATGAAAAACTGTTTTTT
v_call: TRBV28; clone_size: NA; j_call: TRBJ2-2; d_call: NA; cdr3_aa: CASSSYRAALGYTGELFF; cdr3_nt: TGTGCCAGCAGTTCGTACAGGGCGGCTCTTGGGTACACCGGGGAGCTGTTTTTT
v_call: TRBV28; clone_size: NA; j_call: TRBJ2-1; d_call: TRBD2; cdr3_aa: CASSRSGGPREQFF; cdr3_nt: TGTGCCAGCAGTCGGTCGGGAGGGCCCCGAGAGCAGTTCTTC
v_call: TRBV30; clone_size: NA; j_call: TRBJ2-4; d_call: NA; cdr3_aa: CAFLGPKDNIQYF; cdr3_nt: TGTGCCTTCCTGGGGCCGAAAGACAACATTCAGTACTTC